The 27 T cell receptor beta chains listed next were all sequenced from one sample in a study of immune cell composition in non-small cell lung cancer. Produced via immunoSEQ multiplex PCR; TCRdb's table is partial and in-frame only. The table shows 15,000 or so clones, with about 69% occurring only once. The sequenced sample consisted of lung tumor tissue. The source of these receptors is a human donor with non-small cell lung cancer.

Relative to its sample, this clone is medium-sized (0.01 to 0.1%). The chain couples TRBV7-2 to TRBJ1-6; 7 nucleotides align to TRBD1. The V gene end was trimmed by 4 bases and the J gene end by 8 bases; junction bases not matched to a gene: 8. CDR1 and CDR2 (germline): SGHTA, FQGNSA. The CDR3 has 15 amino acids. The CDR3 DNA is TGTGCCAGCAGCTCAGACAGGGTCTTTTATTCACCCCTCCACTTT. It yields the protein CASSSDRVFYSPLHF. Filled out from reference TRBV7-2 and TRBJ1-6, the complete variable domain reads GAGVSQSPSNKVTEKGKDVELRCDPISGHTALYWYRQSLGQGLEFLIYFQGNSAPDKSGLPSDRFSAERTGGSVSTLTIQRTQQEDSAVYLCASSSDRVFYSPLHFGNGTRLTVT.

There are a few counts of this clone. The chain uses TRBV9 and TRBJ2-1; a weak D match, TRBD2 (7 bases). V lost 0 bases and J lost 9, with 16 bases in between. Germline V gives CDR1 SGDLS, CDR2 YYNGEE. The CDR3 totals 15 residues. CDR3: CASSVEGGGAAEQFF. Written as DNA, the CDR3 is TGTGCCAGCAGCGTAGAAGGAGGGGGGGCCGCTGAGCAGTTCTTC.

The chain joins TRBV5-1 to TRBJ1-2; D gene unclear. There are 13 residues in the CDR3. V was clipped by 0 bases and J by 8 bases, with 11 bases between them. Germline CDR1 SGHRS, CDR2 YFSETQ. CDR3 amino acids: CASSLGLLAGYTF. The DNA of the CDR3 is TGCGCCAGCAGCTTGGGACTGCTGGCGGGCTACACCTTC.

The V gene is TRBV9, the J gene TRBJ1-4; the match to TRBD1 covers 7 bases. The CDR3 has 16 amino acids. The ends lost 2 bases at V and 8 bases at J; junction bases unmatched: 12. Germline V gene lookup returns CDR1 SGDLS and CDR2 YYNGEE. This CDR3 reads CASSVAPEGAREKLFF. The CDR3 DNA is TGTGCCAGCAGCGTCGCCCCTGAGGGGGCGCGGGAAAAACTGTTTTTT.

This chain links TRBV5-4 with TRBJ2-7; 8 bases are shared with TRBD2. Looked up from germline, CDR1 is SGHNT and CDR2 is YYREEE (reference sequence). The junction had 7 bases not matched to a gene; V was cut back by 2 bases and J by 6 bases. There are 14 residues in the CDR3. The CDR3 spells CASSFSGAVIEQYF. The CDR3, as DNA: TGTGCCAGCAGCTTTAGCGGGGCGGTGATCGAGCAGTACTTC.

The chain carries TRBV2 and TRBJ2-7; 7 nucleotides line up with TRBD1. Germline CDR1 and CDR2: SNHLY and FYNNEI. The junction had 9 bases not matched to a gene; V was cut back by 8 bases and J by 2 bases. The CDR3 loop spans 14 amino acids. CDR3 residues: CASGLDRTTYEQYF. The CDR3 nucleotides read TGTGCCAGCGGGTTGGACAGGACAACCTACGAGCAGTACTTC.

This chain links TRBV5-4 with TRBJ1-4; 7 bases agree with TRBD1. V shed 4 bases and J 6 bases; nucleotides not matched to a gene: 15. The CDR3 has 17 amino acids. Germline lookup yields CDR1 SGHNT and CDR2 YYREEE (reference sequence). CDR3 sequence reads: CASSPPGQPAGDEKLFF. The CDR3 DNA reads TGTGCCAGCAGCCCTCCGGGACAGCCAGCCGGTGATGAAAAACTGTTTTTT.

This clone was seen more than once but under ten times. CDR3 in amino acids: CASSFMTSGGAGIETQYF. The CDR3 nucleotides read TGTGCCAGCAGCTTCATGACTAGCGGGGGGGCCGGTATAGAGACCCAGTACTTC. The chain links TRBV7-3 to TRBJ2-5, with 14 bases lining up with TRBD2. CDR1 is SGHTA, CDR2 FQGTGA, per germline. J gave up 4 bases and V 3 bases, and 10 bases lay outside the gene matches. This CDR3 region has 18 residues.

The gene calls are TRBV7-9 and TRBJ2-1, with TRBD2 matching 8 bases. V shed 2 bases and J 6 bases; nucleotides not matched to a gene: 12. Per the germline V gene, CDR1 is SEHNR and CDR2 is FQNEAQ (reference sequence). The CDR3 has 17 residues. In nucleotides, the CDR3 is TGTGCCAGCAGCTTAAGTGGGGTAGGCGGGGGGCTCAATGAGCAGTTCTTC. Its protein product is CASSLSGVGGGLNEQFF.

This clone is medium-sized (0.01 to 0.1%) in the sample. J is TRBJ1-2 and V is TRBV29-1; a weak D match, TRBD1 (6 bases). Trimming removed 7 bases from V and 8 bases from J, with 14 bases in between. Germline V gene sequence: CDR1 SQVTM, CDR2 ANQGSEA. The CDR3 runs to 11 residues. CDR3 DNA: TGCAGCGGCACAGGGAACGGAGGCTACACCTTC. The encoded protein is CSGTGNGGYTF.

The chain links TRBV7-2 to TRBJ1-2, with TRBD1 as a possible D gene (6 bases). Trimming stripped 0 bases from V and 3 bases from J, with 11 bases between. This CDR3 has 15 residues. Germline V gives CDR1 SGHTA, CDR2 FQGNSA. CDR3 sequence: CASSLAGGQDYGYTF. CDR3 nucleotide sequence: TGTGCCAGCAGCTTAGCGGGGGGGCAGGACTATGGCTACACCTTC. The whole variable domain, filled in from reference TRBV7-2 and TRBJ1-2, reads GAGVSQSPSNKVTEKGKDVELRCDPISGHTALYWYRQSLGQGLEFLIYFQGNSAPDKSGLPSDRFSAERTGGSVSTLTIQRTQQEDSAVYLCASSLAGGQDYGYTFGSGTRLTVV.

In regard to this clone: At one boundary the junction diverges from the germline segment, which might be a read error. The chain employs TRBV6-1 and TRBJ2-7; a weak D match, TRBD1 (6 bases). CDR3 length equals 14 residues. Germline lookup yields CDR1 MNHNS and CDR2 SASEGT. CDR3 sequence reads: CASSARGEGVPSSF. The CDR3 DNA reads TGTGCCAGCAGTGCCCGCGGTGAGGGGGTCCCATCCAGCTTC.

This clone was found once. J is TRBJ2-7 and V is TRBV5-1; maybe TRBD1 (6 bases). Germline-derived CDR1 and CDR2 are SGHRS and YFSETQ. This CDR3 is 14 amino acids long. Deletions cut 5 bases from V and 5 bases from J, with 17 bases between. The CDR3 DNA follows: TGCGCCAGCAGAGGATCAGGGGTTGGCCACGAGCAGTACTTC. It yields the protein CASRGSGVGHEQYF.

This clone showed up just a few times. The V and J genes are TRBV28 and TRBJ1-4; D is perhaps TRBD1 (5 bases). Germline CDR1 and CDR2: MDHEN and SYDVKM. The length of the CDR3 is 11 residues. The germline V and J ends were trimmed by 5 bases and 15 bases, with 13 bases remaining between them. The CDR3 protein is CASSRRTRVFF. CDR3 nucleotides: TGTGCCAGCAGTCGACGGACCAGGGTGTTTTTT.

This clone has just a few counts. V usage is TRBV6-6 and J usage is TRBJ1-1; D is unclear. Trimming stripped 8 bases from V and 4 bases from J, with 14 bases between. Germline assignment: CDR1 MNHNY and CDR2 SVGAGI (reference sequence). The CDR3 sequence is 13 residues long. CDR3 in amino acids: CASYSSGGTEAFF. As DNA, the CDR3 is TGTGCCAGCTATTCCTCCGGAGGCACTGAAGCTTTCTTT.

This chain connects TRBV4-1 to TRBJ1-5; a weak D match, TRBD1 (5 bases). The CDR3 runs to 16 residues. Trimming shortened V by 5 bases and J by 3 bases, and 17 bases separated the two germline ends. The germline gives CDR1 MGHRA, CDR2 YSYEKL. The CDR3: CASSTRQGGFNQPQHF. Here the CDR3 DNA reads TGCGCCAGCAGCACGCGGCAGGGCGGCTTCAATCAGCCCCAGCATTTT.

This chain links TRBV29-1 with TRBJ2-7; 7 nucleotides line up with TRBD2. Trimming cost V 4 bases and J 2 bases; bases outside gene matches: 8. Germline V lookup: CDR1 SQVTM, CDR2 ANQGSEA. There are 14 residues in the CDR3. The CDR3 DNA follows: TGCAGCGTTGCCCGGGGGGTAGACACCTACGAGCAGTACTTC. Protein product: CSVARGVDTYEQYF.

This clone was found a few times. This rearrangement joins TRBV4-1 to TRBJ1-6; D gene unclear. The germline CDR1 and CDR2 sequences are MGHRA and YSYEKL. V lost 1 base and J 2 bases, leaving 6 bases between the germline ends. The CDR3 contains 15 residues. Here the CDR3 reads CASSQVLPYNSPLHF. The CDR3 DNA sequence: TGCGCCAGCAGCCAAGTCCTACCCTATAATTCACCCCTCCACTTT.

The chain joins TRBV10-3 to TRBJ1-2, with no clear D. V lost 0 bases and J lost 6, with 8 bases in between. The germline V gene encodes CDR1 ENHRY and CDR2 SYGVKD. The CDR3 is made up of 13 amino acids. The DNA for the CDR3 is TGTGCCATCAGTGAGTCGCAAGAGCATGGCTACACCTTC. Translated: CAISESQEHGYTF.

This clone came up a few times. The chain employs TRBV5-1 and TRBJ1-1, with unresolved D. CDR1 and CDR2 (germline): SGHRS, YFSETQ. This CDR3 has 14 amino acids. V lost 2 bases to trimming and J lost 11 bases, with 19 bases between them. CDR3 sequence reads: CASSFYTGSQRAFF. The DNA for the CDR3 is TGCGCCAGCAGCTTCTATACGGGTTCGCAGAGGGCTTTCTTT.

V gene TRBV13 combines with J gene TRBJ2-2, with 15 bases identical to TRBD2. The V gene end was trimmed by 3 bases and the J gene end by 5 bases; junction bases not matched to a gene: 4. The length of the CDR3 is 17 residues. Germline loops: CDR1 PRHDT, CDR2 FYEKMQ (reference sequence). The CDR3 DNA is TGTGCCAGCAGCTTTGGGACTAGCGGGGGGCGAACCGGGGAGCTGTTTTTT. It codes for CASSFGTSGGRTGELFF.

This sequence joins TRBV6-1 and TRBJ1-2; D call uncertain. Germline lookup yields CDR1 MNHNS and CDR2 SASEGT. The CDR3 spans 14 residues. Trimming took off 7 bases at V and 0 bases at J, with 12 bases between the two ends. This chain's CDR3 is CASNRDSANYGYTF. CDR3 coding DNA: TGTGCCAGCAACCGGGATTCAGCTAACTATGGCTACACCTTC.

In its sample, this clone was seen a few times. The J gene is TRBJ1-2, the V gene TRBV11-2; 7 bases agree with TRBD1. V dropped 2 bases and J dropped 2; count of bases not matched to a gene: 5. CDR3 length equals 15 residues. Looked up from germline, CDR1 is SGHAT and CDR2 is FQNNGV. The CDR3 sequence is CASSLRQGWNYGYTF. DNA of the CDR3: TGTGCCAGCAGCTTACGACAGGGTTGGAACTATGGCTACACCTTC.

The V and J genes are TRBV4-2 and TRBJ1-2; 10 bases fit TRBD1. CDR1 is LGHNA, CDR2 YNFKEQ, per germline. V shed 4 bases and J 5 bases; nucleotides not matched to a gene: 4. The CDR3 covers 14 residues. The CDR3 region is CASSRDRGLYGYTF. The CDR3 coding sequence is TGTGCCAGCAGCCGAGACAGGGGGCTATATGGCTACACCTTC.

The rearrangement uses TRBV5-4 and TRBJ2-5; 11 bases fit TRBD2. V gave up 5 bases and J gave up 3 bases; unmatched junction bases: 9. The CDR3 loop spans 16 amino acids. The V gene's germline CDR1 is SGHNT and CDR2 YYREEE (reference sequence). CDR3 in amino acids: CASSLVAGGPKETQYF. CDR3 sequence (DNA): TGTGCCAGCAGTCTGGTAGCGGGGGGGCCAAAAGAGACCCAGTACTTC.

The CDR3 spells CASSSSYNSPLHF. CDR3 nucleotide sequence: TGCGCCAGCAGCTCTTCCTATAATTCACCCCTCCACTTT. The V call is TRBV5-1, the J call TRBJ1-6; D unclear. The CDR3 length is 13 residues. The ends were cut back, 3 bases at V and 1 base at J, with 2 bases in the middle. Per germline, CDR1 SGHRS and CDR2 YFSETQ.

This chain links TRBV7-9 with TRBJ1-4; TRBD1 might be the D (5 bases). Germline-derived CDR1 and CDR2 are SEHNR and FQNEAQ (reference sequence). CDR3 size: 15 residues. Deletions cut 8 bases from V and 8 bases from J, with 21 bases between. CDR3 loop: CASERGGGEEEKLFF. The CDR3 DNA reads TGTGCCAGCGAGAGGGGAGGAGGGGAGGAGGAAAAACTGTTTTTT.